This T cell receptor beta chain was captured in a study of CD8 T cells in ankylosing spondylitis. It was by quantitative 5'-RACE with molecular barcodes that TCR beta libraries were made. MiXCR was run by TCRdb on the 5' RACE reads, yielding one entry per CDR3 protein. Among over 450,000 distinct CDR3 sequences, more than 9.5% were seen once, and the ten largest hold nearly 7%. Findings and caveats of the study: Enrichment of disease-linked clones was reportedly significant in matched ankylosing spondylitis synovial fluid. As for the disease-linked clones, they showed a CD8+ phenotype and occurred at relatively low frequencies in peripheral blood. There were earlier reports of some motif variants in reactive arthritis synovial fluid and blood. What seemed typical of ankylosing spondylitis blood was a TCR beta motif built from roughly eight highly homologous variants.

This CDR3 comprises 13 residues. With 6 bases clipped from V and 8 bases from J, the junction kept 11 bases outside the gene matches. Germline CDR1 is DFQATT and CDR2 is SNEGSKA (reference sequence). Details on this clonotype: Antigen unknown.

The sequence was obtained from a male donor with ankylosing spondylitis. The source material was blood, either unsorted or a sorted T cell fraction (not recorded which). The V and J genes are TRBV20-1 and TRBJ2-3; 7 bases fit TRBD2. Here the CDR3 reads CSAWDQGGVTQYF. CDR3 in DNA: TGCAGTGCATGGGACCAGGGAGGGGTTACGCAGTATTTT.